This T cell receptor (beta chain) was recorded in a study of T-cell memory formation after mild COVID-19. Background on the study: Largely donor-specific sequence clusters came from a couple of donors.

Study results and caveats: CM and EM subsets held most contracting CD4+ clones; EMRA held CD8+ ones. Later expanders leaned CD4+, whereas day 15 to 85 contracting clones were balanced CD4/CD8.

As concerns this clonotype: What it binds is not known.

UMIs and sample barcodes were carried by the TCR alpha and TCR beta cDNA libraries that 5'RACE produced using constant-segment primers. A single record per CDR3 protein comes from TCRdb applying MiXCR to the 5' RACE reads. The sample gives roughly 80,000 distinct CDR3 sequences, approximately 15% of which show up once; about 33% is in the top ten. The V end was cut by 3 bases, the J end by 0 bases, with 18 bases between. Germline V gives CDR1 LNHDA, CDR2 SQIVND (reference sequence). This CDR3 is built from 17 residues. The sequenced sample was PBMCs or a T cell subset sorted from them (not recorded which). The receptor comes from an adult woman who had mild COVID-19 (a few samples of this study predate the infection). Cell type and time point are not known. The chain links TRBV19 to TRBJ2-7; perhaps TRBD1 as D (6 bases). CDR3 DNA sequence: TGTGCCAGTAGTATGGTTTCGACAGGAGCACACTCCTACGAGCAGTACTTC. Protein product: CASSMVSTGAHSYEQYF.